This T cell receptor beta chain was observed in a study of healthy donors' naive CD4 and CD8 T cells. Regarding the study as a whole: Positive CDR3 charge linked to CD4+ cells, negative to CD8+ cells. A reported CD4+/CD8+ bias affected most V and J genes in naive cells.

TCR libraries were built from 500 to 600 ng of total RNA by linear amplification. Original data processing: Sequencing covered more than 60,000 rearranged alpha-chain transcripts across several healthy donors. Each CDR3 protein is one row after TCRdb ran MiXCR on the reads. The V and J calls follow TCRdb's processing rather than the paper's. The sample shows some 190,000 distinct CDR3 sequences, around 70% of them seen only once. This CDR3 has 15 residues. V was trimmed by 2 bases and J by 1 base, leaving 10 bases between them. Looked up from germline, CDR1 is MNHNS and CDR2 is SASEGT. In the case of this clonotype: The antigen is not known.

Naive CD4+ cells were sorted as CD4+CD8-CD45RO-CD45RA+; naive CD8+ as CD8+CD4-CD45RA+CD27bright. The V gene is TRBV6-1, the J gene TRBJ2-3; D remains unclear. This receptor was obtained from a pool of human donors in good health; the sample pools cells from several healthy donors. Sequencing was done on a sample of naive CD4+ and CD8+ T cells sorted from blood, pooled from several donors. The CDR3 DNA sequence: TGTGCCAGCAGTGAAAGTACGGTCCGCACAGATACGCAGTATTTT. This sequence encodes CASSESTVRTDTQYF.